Listed below are T cell receptor beta chains from one sample, sequenced in a study of graft-versus-host responses after intestinal transplantation. The assay was immunoSEQ multiplex PCR, and TCRdb's table has in-frame clones only and misses some. The table shows approximately 14,000 clones, with around 87% occurring only once. Source: bone marrow, taken approximately 130 days after intestinal transplantation. The receptors derive from a human patient who received an intestinal transplant, so some T cells may come from the graft donor. Each CDR3 is given with its conserved first and last residue. A D gene is named only where the DNA matches it firmly. Size is stated for part of the rows, as once, few or many counts, or as a class when the clone is expanded.

TRBV2	TRBD2	.	TRBJ2-1	CASSVDSGSYSSDEQFF	TGTGCCAGCAGTGTAGATAGCGGGAGCTATTCTTCGGATGAGCAGTTCTTC
TRBV27	.	.	TRBJ2-7	CASSLAGRTYEQYF	TGTGCCAGCAGTTTGGCGGGGAGAACCTACGAGCAGTACTTC
TRBV11-3	TRBD1	.	TRBJ1-2	CASSLAGTGVYGYTF	TGTGCCAGCAGCTTAGCCGGGACAGGGGTCTATGGCTACACCTTC
TRBV4-1	TRBD1	.	TRBJ2-5	CASSPQGDETQYF	TGCGCCAGCAGCCCTCAGGGGGATGAGACCCAGTACTTC
TRBV2	.	.	TRBJ2-3	CASSVLEEAYTQYF	TGTGCCAGCAGTGTATTAGAGGAGGCGTATACGCAGTATTTT
TRBV19	TRBD1	.	TRBJ1-1	CASSTDRGRNTEAFF	TGTGCCAGTAGTACGGACAGGGGAAGGAACACTGAAGCTTTCTTT
TRBV2	.	once	TRBJ2-7	CASSEAYLNEQYF	TGTGCCAGCAGTGAAGCGTATTTAAACGAGCAGTACTTC
TRBV6-4	TRBD2	.	TRBJ2-3	CASSEGTSGTDTQYF	TGTGCCAGCAGTGAGGGGACTAGCGGGACAGATACGCAGTATTTT
TRBV15	TRBD1	.	TRBJ2-1	CATSRTGGSYNEQFF	TGTGCCACCAGCAGGACAGGGGGATCCTACAATGAGCAGTTCTTC
TRBV23-1	.	.	TRBJ1-6	CASSHRAPSPLHF	TGCGCCAGCAGTCACAGGGCTCCTTCACCCCTCCACTTT
TRBV4-1	TRBD1	.	TRBJ1-2	CASSHADTGTGNGYTF	TGCGCCAGCAGCCATGCCGATACCGGGACAGGGAATGGCTACACCTTC
TRBV28	TRBD1	once	TRBJ1-4	CASRGDRVSEKLFF	TGTGCCAGCAGGGGGGACAGGGTATCGGAAAAACTGTTTTTT
TRBV9	.	.	TRBJ2-7	CASSVGVSVIYEQYF	TGTGCCAGCAGCGTTGGGGTATCGGTTATCTACGAGCAGTACTTC
TRBV19	.	once	TRBJ2-6	CASSIDATRASGANVLTF	TGTGCCAGTAGTATAGATGCAACACGGGCCTCTGGGGCCAACGTCCTGACTTTC
TRBV4-3	.	.	TRBJ2-1	CASSRSAARFYNEQFF	TGCGCCAGCAGCAGATCGGCCGCCCGATTTTACAATGAGCAGTTCTTC
TRBV13	.	.	TRBJ2-1	CASSLVQAYEQFF	TGTGCCAGCAGCTTAGTTCAGGCGTATGAGCAGTTCTTC
TRBV7-9	.	.	TRBJ2-1	CASSLSQGSYNEQFF	TGTGCCAGCAGCTTATCGCAGGGTTCCTACAATGAGCAGTTCTTC
TRBV2	.	few	TRBJ1-4	CATEGSGGEGVNEKLFF	TGTGCCACCGAAGGTAGTGGCGGTGAAGGGGTTAATGAAAAACTGTTTTTT
TRBV4-1	TRBD1	.	TRBJ1-5	CASSHGQGDNQPQHF	TGCGCCAGCAGCCATGGACAGGGTGATAATCAGCCCCAGCATTTT
TRBV2	TRBD2	.	TRBJ2-1	CASSEYPPSPSGVEFHEQFF	TGTGCCAGCAGTGAATATCCCCCCTCTCCTAGCGGGGTAGAGTTCCATGAGCAGTTCTTC
TRBV28	.	.	TRBJ1-5	CASRDPSQPQHF	TGTGCCAGCAGGGACCCAAGTCAGCCCCAGCATTTT
TRBV5-1	TRBD2	.	TRBJ2-7	CASSLAGGAPYEQYF	TGCGCCAGCAGCTTGGCGGGGGGGGCTCCCTACGAGCAGTACTTC
TRBV7-6	.	.	TRBJ2-3	CASSFGRPRTDTQYF	TGTGCCAGCAGCTTTGGTAGGCCTCGCACAGATACGCAGTATTTT